This TCR beta chain is from a study of T cell responses to AZD1222 COVID-19 vaccine. About the study: Pooled samples include second doses given at about 4 or 12 weeks.

General study findings and limits: Clonal diversity may have been underestimated in mostly white British donors.

Using immunoSEQ multiplex PCR, the repertoire was profiled, and TCRdb retains in-frame clones only, with some absent. The sample consists of about 130,000 clones, around 92% of them appearing once. Remarks on this clone: As yet, its antigen is unknown.

The input for sequencing was peripheral blood, taken on day 0 of AZD1222 vaccination. The sequence was collected from an adult in good health.

The CDR3 nucleotides are TGTGCCAGCAGCTTAGCAGGGCGCGGGTCACCCCTCCACTTT. Its protein is CASSLAGRGSPLHF. The chain joins TRBV11-3 to TRBJ1-6; tentatively, D is TRBD1 (5 bases). The CDR3 runs 14 residues. V was cut by 1 base and J by 10 bases, with 11 bases left in between. Germline V CDR1 and CDR2: SGHNT, YENEEA.